This T cell receptor beta chain was identified during a study of cytomegalovirus exposure and HLA in healthy donors. Notes on the study in general: Association of roughly 17,000 TCR beta sequences with HLA alleles was found at 0.05 false discovery rate in a later analysis.

About this clone: Its antigen remains unidentified.

The ends lost 5 bases at V and 2 bases at J; junction bases unmatched: 7. The CDR3 spans 16 residues. Germline assignment: CDR1 LNHDA and CDR2 SQIVND (reference sequence). This PCR relied on a set of 60 Vbeta primers and 13 Jbeta primers. Only in-frame clones appear in the TCRdb table, and some are missing; sequencing was by immunoSEQ multiplex PCR. The top ten clones hold less than 3.5% of a sample with about 200,000 clones, over 75% of them seen once. This receptor was identified in a woman aged 30 to 39 in good health and CMV-seronegative. The specimen was PBMCs. The chain links TRBV19 to TRBJ2-5, with 11 bases fitting TRBD1. DNA of the CDR3: TGTGCCAGTAGTCCCCGGGACAGGGGGTTTCAAGAGACCCAGTACTTC. This sequence encodes CASSPRDRGFQETQYF. Variable domain in full (rest from reference TRBV19 and TRBJ2-5): DGGITQSPKYLFRKEGQNVTLSCEQNLNHDAMYWYRQDPGQGLRLIYYSQIVNDFQKGDIAEGYSVSREKKESFPLTVTSAQKNPTAFYLCASSPRDRGFQETQYFGPGTRLLVL.